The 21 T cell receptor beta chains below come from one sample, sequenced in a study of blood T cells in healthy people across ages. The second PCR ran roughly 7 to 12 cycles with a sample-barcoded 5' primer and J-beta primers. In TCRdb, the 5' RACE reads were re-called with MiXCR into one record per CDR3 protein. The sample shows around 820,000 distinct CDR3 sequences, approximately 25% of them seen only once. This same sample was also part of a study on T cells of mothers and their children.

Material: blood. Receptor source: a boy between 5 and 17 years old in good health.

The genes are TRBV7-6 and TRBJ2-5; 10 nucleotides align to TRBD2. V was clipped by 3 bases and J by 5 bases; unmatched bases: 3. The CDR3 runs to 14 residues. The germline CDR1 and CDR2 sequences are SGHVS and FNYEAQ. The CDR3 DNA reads TGTGCCAGCAGCTTGAGCGGGGGGGCGGAGACCCAGTACTTC. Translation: CASSLSGGAETQYF.

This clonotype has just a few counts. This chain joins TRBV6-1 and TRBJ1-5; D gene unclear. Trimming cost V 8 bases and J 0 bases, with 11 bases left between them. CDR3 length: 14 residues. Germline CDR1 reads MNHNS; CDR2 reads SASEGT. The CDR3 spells CASLRQTSNQPQHF. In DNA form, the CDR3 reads TGTGCCAGCTTAAGGCAGACTAGCAATCAGCCCCAGCATTTT.

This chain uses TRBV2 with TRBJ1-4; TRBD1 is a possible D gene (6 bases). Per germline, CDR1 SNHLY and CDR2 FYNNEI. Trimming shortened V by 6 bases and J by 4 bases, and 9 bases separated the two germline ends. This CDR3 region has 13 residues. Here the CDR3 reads CASRDSFNEKLFF. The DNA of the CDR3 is TGTGCCAGCAGGGACAGTTTTAATGAAAAACTGTTTTTT.

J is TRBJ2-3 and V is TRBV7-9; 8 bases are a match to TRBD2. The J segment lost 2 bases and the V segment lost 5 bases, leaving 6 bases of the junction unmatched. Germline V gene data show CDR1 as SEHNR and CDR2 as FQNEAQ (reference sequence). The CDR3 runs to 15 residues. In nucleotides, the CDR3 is TGTGCCAGCAGCCCCCAGCGGGAGTTCACAGATACGCAGTATTTT. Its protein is CASSPQREFTDTQYF.

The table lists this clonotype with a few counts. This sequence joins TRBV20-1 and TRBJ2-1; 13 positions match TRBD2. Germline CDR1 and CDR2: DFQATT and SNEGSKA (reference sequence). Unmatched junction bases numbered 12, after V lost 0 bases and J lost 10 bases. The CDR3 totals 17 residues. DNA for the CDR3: TGCAGTGCTAGAGATGGCGGGGGACTAGCGGGGTTCAGAGAGCAGTTCTTC. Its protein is CSARDGGGLAGFREQFF.

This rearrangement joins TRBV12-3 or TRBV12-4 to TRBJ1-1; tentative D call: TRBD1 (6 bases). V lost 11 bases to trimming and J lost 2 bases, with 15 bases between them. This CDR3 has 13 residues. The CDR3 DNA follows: TGTGCCGGCGCACAGGGATTAAACACTGAAGCTTTCTTT. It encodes CAGAQGLNTEAFF.

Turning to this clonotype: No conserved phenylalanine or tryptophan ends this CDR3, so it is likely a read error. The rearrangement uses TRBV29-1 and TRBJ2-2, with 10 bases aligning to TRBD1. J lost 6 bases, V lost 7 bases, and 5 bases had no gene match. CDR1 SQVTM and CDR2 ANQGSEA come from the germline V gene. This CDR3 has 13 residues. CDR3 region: CSGRDRGSGELFL. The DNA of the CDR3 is TGCAGCGGCCGGGACAGGGGTTCCGGGGAGCTGTTTCTT.

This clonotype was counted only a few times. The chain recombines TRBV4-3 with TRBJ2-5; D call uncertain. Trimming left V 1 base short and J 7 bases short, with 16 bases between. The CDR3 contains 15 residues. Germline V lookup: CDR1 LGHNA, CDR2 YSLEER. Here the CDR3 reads CASSQVRTADGTQYF. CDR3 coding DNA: TGCGCCAGCAGCCAAGTTCGGACCGCGGATGGGACCCAGTACTTC.

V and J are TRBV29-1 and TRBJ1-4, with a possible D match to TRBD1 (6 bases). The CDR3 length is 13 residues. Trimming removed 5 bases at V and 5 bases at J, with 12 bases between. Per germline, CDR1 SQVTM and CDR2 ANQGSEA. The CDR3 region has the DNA TGCAGCGTTCGCCCAACAGGGAATGAAAAACTGTTTTTT. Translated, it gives CSVRPTGNEKLFF.

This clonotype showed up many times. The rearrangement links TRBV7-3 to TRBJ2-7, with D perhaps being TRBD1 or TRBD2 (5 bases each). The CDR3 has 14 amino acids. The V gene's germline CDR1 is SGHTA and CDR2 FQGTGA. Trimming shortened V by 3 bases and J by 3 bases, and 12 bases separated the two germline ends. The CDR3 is CASSFRGPSYEQYF. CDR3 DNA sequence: TGTGCCAGCAGCTTCCGGGGCCCCAGCTACGAGCAGTACTTC. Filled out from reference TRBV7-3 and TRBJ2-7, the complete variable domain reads GAGVSQTPSNKVTEKGKYVELRCDPISGHTALYWYRQSLGQGPEFLIYFQGTGAADDSGLPNDRFFAVRPEGSVSTLKIQRTERGDSAVYLCASSFRGPSYEQYFGPGTRLTVT.

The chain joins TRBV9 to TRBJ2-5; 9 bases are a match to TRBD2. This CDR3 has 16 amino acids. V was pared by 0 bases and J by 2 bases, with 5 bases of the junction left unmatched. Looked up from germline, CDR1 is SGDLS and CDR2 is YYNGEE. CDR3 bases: TGTGCCAGCAGCGTAGCAAGCGGGGGGCCGCAAGAGACCCAGTACTTC. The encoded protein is CASSVASGGPQETQYF.

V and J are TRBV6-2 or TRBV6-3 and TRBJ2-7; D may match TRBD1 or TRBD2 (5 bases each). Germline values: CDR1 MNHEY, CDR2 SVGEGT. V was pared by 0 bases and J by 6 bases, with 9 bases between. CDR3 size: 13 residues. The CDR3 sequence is CASSYSGTGEQYF. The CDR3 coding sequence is TGTGCCAGCAGTTACTCCGGGACGGGCGAGCAGTACTTC.

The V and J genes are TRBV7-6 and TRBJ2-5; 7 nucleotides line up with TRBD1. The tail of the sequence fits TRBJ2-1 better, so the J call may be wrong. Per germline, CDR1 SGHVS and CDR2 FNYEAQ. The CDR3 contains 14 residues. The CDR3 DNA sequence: TGTGCCAGCAGCTTAGACAGGGGTATTGGTGAGCAGTTCTTC. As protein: CASSLDRGIGEQFF.

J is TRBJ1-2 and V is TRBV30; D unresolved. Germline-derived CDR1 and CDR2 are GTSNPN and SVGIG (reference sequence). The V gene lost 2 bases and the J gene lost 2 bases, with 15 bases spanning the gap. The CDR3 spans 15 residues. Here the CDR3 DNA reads TGTGCCTGGAGTAGAGGTATCCGATTCAACTATGGCTACACCTTC. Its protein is CAWSRGIRFNYGYTF.

The CDR3 DNA is TGTGCCAGCGAAGAATTGGGCTTTTCCTACAATGAGCAGTTCTTC. Its protein product is CASEELGFSYNEQFF. V usage is TRBV12-3 or TRBV12-4 and J usage is TRBJ2-1; D is uncertain. V lost 8 bases and J 1 base, leaving 15 bases between the germline ends. This CDR3 has 15 amino acids.

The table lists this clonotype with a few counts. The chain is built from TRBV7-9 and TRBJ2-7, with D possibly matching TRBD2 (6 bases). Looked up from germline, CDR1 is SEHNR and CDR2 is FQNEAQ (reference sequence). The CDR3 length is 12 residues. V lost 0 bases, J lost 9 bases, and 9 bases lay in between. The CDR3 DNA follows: TGTGCCAGCAGCTTAGCGCAGGGAGGGCAGTACTTC. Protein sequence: CASSLAQGGQYF. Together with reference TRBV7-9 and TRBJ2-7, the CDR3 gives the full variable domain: DTGVSQNPRHKITKRGQNVTFRCDPISEHNRLYWYRQTLGQGPEFLTYFQNEAQLEKSRLLSDRFSAERPKGSFSTLEIQRTEQGDSAMYLCASSLAQGGQYFGPGTRLTVT.

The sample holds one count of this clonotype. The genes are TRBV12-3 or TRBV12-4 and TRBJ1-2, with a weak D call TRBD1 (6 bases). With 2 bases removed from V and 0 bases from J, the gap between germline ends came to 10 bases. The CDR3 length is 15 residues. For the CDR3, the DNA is TGTGCCAGCAGTTTATCTGGGGGCGCTAACTATGGCTACACCTTC. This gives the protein CASSLSGGANYGYTF.

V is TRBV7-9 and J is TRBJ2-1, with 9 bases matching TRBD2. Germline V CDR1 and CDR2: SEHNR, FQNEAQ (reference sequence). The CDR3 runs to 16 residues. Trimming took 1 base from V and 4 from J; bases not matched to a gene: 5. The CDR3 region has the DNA TGTGCCAGCAGCTTAGGAGTAGCGGGAGTGTACAATGAGCAGTTCTTC. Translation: CASSLGVAGVYNEQFF. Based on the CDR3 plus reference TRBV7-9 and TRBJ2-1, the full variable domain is DTGVSQNPRHKITKRGQNVTFRCDPISEHNRLYWYRQTLGQGPEFLTYFQNEAQLEKSRLLSDRFSAERPKGSFSTLEIQRTEQGDSAMYLCASSLGVAGVYNEQFFGPGTRLTVL.

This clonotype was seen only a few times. The CDR3 protein is CASSPFRSGEQYF. Written as DNA, the CDR3 is TGTGCCAGCAGCCCCTTCCGATCGGGCGAGCAGTACTTC. This chain joins TRBV13 and TRBJ2-7, with D uncertain. Germline CDR1 is PRHDT and CDR2 is FYEKMQ (reference sequence). Trimming left V 5 bases short and J 6 bases short, with 14 bases between. There are 13 residues in the CDR3.

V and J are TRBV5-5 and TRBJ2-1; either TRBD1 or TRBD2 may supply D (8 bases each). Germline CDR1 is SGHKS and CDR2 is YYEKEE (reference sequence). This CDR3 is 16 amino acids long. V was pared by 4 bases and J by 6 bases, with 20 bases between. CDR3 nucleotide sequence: TGTGCCAGCAGCCCGGGGGGGACAGGAGGTGCCAATGAGCAGTTCTTC. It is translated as CASSPGGTGGANEQFF.

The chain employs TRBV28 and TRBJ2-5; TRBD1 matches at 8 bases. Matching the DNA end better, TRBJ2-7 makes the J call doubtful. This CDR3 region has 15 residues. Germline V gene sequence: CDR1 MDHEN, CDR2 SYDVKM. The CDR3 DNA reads TGTGCCAGCAGTTTTCCGGGGACAGGCGTCTACGAGCAGTACTTC. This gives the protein CASSFPGTGVYEQYF.